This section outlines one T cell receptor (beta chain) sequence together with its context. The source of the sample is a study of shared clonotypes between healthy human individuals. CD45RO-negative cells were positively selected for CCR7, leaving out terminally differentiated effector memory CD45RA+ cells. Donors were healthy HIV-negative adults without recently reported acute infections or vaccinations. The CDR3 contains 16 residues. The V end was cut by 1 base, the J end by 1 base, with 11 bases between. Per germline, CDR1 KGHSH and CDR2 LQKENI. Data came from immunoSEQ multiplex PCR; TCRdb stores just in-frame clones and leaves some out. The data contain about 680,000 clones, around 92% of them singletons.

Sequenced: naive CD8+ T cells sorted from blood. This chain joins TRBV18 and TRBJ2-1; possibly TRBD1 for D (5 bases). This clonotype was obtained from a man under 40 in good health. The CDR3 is CASSPRQSNSYNEQFF. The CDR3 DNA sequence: TGTGCCAGCTCACCACGACAGTCGAATTCCTACAATGAGCAGTTCTTC.